The present T cell receptor beta chain was sequenced within a study of T-cell memory formation after mild COVID-19. The overall study: TCR clusters largely stayed donor specific. The study, taken as a whole, reports: CD4+ contracting clones were mainly CM and EM; CD8+ ones, EMRA. Pre-infection memory held some responding clones, suggesting pre-existing cross-reactive T cells responded.

5'RACE, which relied on constant-segment primers, yielded TCR alpha and TCR beta cDNA libraries carrying sample barcodes and UMIs. TCRdb processed the 5' RACE reads anew with MiXCR; each CDR3 protein has one entry. The table has about 200,000 distinct CDR3 sequences, over 9.5% seen once; the top ten hold approximately 3.3%. This clonotype showed up just a few times. The antigen is unknown. Germline V gene lookup returns CDR1 LGHNA and CDR2 YSLEER. The CDR3 contains 17 residues. Trimming pared 0 bases from V and 1 base from J, leaving 14 bases between. Sequenced: PBMCs or a T cell subset sorted from them (not recorded which). This receptor was identified in a man aged 18 to 35 who had mild COVID-19 (a few samples of this study predate the infection). Cell type and time point are not known. The V and J genes are TRBV4-3 and TRBJ2-3; D uncertain. The CDR3 loop is CASSQDHMDRGTDTQYF. CDR3 nucleotide sequence: TGCGCCAGCAGCCAAGATCATATGGACCGGGGCACAGATACGCAGTATTTT.